The 28 T cell receptor beta chains given below trace back to one sample, sequenced in a study of vaccination effects on CD4 cells after COVID-19. Produced via immunoSEQ multiplex PCR; TCRdb's table is partial and in-frame only. The repertoire includes 66,000 or so clones, 74% of them detected once, and approximately 2% sits in the top ten. Subsequent to a culture period of around 10 days, CD4+ T cells were isolated. The vaccine given was either BNT162b2 or mRNA-1273, in two doses. These receptors lack a known antigen. The sequences come from CD4+ T cells from PBMCs cultured without peptide, collected after COVID-19 vaccination. The receptors shown here come from a human donor who received a COVID-19 vaccine.

This clone was observed once. V usage is TRBV6-5 and J usage is TRBJ2-3; D gene uncertain. Trimming left V 5 bases short and J 3 bases short, with 9 bases between. This CDR3 is 13 amino acids long. Germline assignment: CDR1 MNHEY and CDR2 SVGAGI. CDR3 loop: CASSRISTDTQYF. CDR3 coding DNA: TGTGCCAGCAGTAGAATCTCGACAGATACGCAGTATTTT.

This rearrangement joins TRBV25-1 to TRBJ2-7; D not resolved. Deletions cut 8 bases from V and 3 bases from J, with 8 bases between. Germline V gives CDR1 MGHDK, CDR2 SYGVNS. This CDR3 region has 11 residues. The CDR3, as DNA: TGTGCCAGCCCCGAGTTCTACGAGCAGTACGTC. Translated, it gives CASPEFYEQYV.

By sample fraction, this clone is medium-sized (0.01 to 0.1%). The chain employs TRBV5-1 and TRBJ2-2; no clear D gene. CDR1 is SGHRS and CDR2 is YFSETQ in the germline V gene. V lost 2 bases and J lost 2, with 10 bases in between. This CDR3 contains 15 residues. The CDR3 region has the DNA TGCGCCAGCAGCTTAGGACCGATCAACACCGGGGAGCTGTTTTTT. This codes for CASSLGPINTGELFF.

This sequence joins TRBV24-1 and TRBJ1-6; 10 nucleotides agree with TRBD1. Germline trimming cut 12 bases from V and 9 bases from J; bases unmatched to any gene: 10. The germline V gene has CDR1 KGHDR and CDR2 SFDVKD. This CDR3 is 14 amino acids long. The CDR3 region has the DNA TGTGCCCTTCGCGGGGACAGGGGTTTTTCACCCCTCCACTTT. This gives the protein CALRGDRGFSPLHF.

The chain has TRBV30 and TRBJ2-6; D could derive from TRBD1 or TRBD2 (5 bases each). This CDR3 region has 14 residues. In germline, CDR1 is GTSNPN, CDR2 SVGIG (reference sequence). Trimming pared 8 bases from V and 1 base from J, leaving 12 bases between. The CDR3 DNA follows: TGTGCCAGACTATACAGGTCTGGGGCCAACGTCCTGACTTTC. It specifies CARLYRSGANVLTF.

Note on this clone: Other DNA sequences of this sample code for an identical CDR3. The rearrangement joins TRBV29-1 to TRBJ2-5; maybe TRBD2 (6 bases). V lost 6 bases to trimming and J lost 4 bases, with 9 bases between them. Looked up from germline, CDR1 is SQVTM and CDR2 is ANQGSEA. CDR3 size: 11 residues. The CDR3 nucleotides read TGCAGCGTCGGGCGGGGAGAGACCCAGTACTTC. Residues: CSVGRGETQYF.

The rearrangement joins TRBV7-9 to TRBJ1-5; 7 nucleotides agree with TRBD1. This CDR3 is 14 amino acids long. The J segment lost 5 bases and the V segment lost 6 bases, leaving 7 bases of the junction unmatched. Germline V gives CDR1 SEHNR, CDR2 FQNEAQ (reference sequence). The CDR3 protein is CASSRRDRDQPQHF. The CDR3 nucleotides are TGTGCCAGCAGTCGCCGGGACAGAGATCAGCCCCAGCATTTT.

J is TRBJ1-2 and V is TRBV25-1, with a tentative D call TRBD1 (6 bases). V was cut by 5 bases and J by 4 bases, with 14 bases left in between. The V gene's germline CDR1 is MGHDK and CDR2 SYGVNS. There are 14 residues in the CDR3. The DNA for the CDR3 is TGTGCCAGCAGTCCGCGGACAGCCCCCTATGGCTACACCTTC. It yields the protein CASSPRTAPYGYTF.

The chain is built from TRBV30 and TRBJ1-2; D not certain. Germline CDR1 reads GTSNPN; CDR2 reads SVGIG (reference sequence). V lost 8 bases and J lost 7, with 26 bases in between. The CDR3 spans 15 residues. CDR3 amino acids: CAGEARQRPSSGYTF. CDR3 coding DNA: TGTGCCGGAGAAGCCCGGCAGCGCCCAAGCTCTGGCTACACCTTC.

This clone was picked up a small number of times. V is TRBV6-6 and J is TRBJ1-4; 10 nucleotides match TRBD1. This CDR3 contains 15 residues. Germline trimming cut 4 bases from V and 8 bases from J; bases unmatched to any gene: 7. Germline CDR1 is MNHNY and CDR2 is SVGAGI (reference sequence). CDR3 sequence (DNA): TGTGCCAGCAGTTTTACGACAGGGGGCAGGGAAAAACTGTTTTTT. Amino acids: CASSFTTGGREKLFF.

This clone was recorded a few times. This chain links TRBV21-1 with TRBJ2-7; whether TRBD1, the table's D call, matches the DNA was not checked. TRBV21-1 is marked as a pseudogene. The CDR3 has 14 amino acids. CDR3 protein: CASSTFPPGHEQYV. The CDR3 DNA sequence: TGTGCCAGCAGCACTTTTCCGCCAGGCCACGAGCAGTACGTC.

The V and J genes are TRBV12-3 or TRBV12-4 and TRBJ1-1, with D perhaps TRBD1 (5 bases). Trimming stripped 6 bases from V and 12 bases from J, with 17 bases between. The length of the CDR3 is 12 residues. In DNA, the CDR3 is TGTGCCAGCAGACCTCGCCAGGGATCAACTTTCTTT. Protein product: CASRPRQGSTFF.

The chain couples TRBV2 to TRBJ1-6, with D unresolved. The CDR3 runs 14 residues. In germline, CDR1 is SNHLY, CDR2 FYNNEI. With 7 bases removed from V and 11 bases from J, the gap between germline ends came to 18 bases. For the CDR3, the DNA is TGTGCCAGCACCCTGACTGAAAATAGTACACCCCTCCACTTT. Its protein is CASTLTENSTPLHF.

The chain joins TRBV18 to TRBJ1-2; 7 bases map to TRBD1. J gave up 4 bases and V 4 bases, and 9 bases lay outside the gene matches. The CDR3 extends over 15 amino acids. Germline loops: CDR1 KGHSH, CDR2 LQKENI. For the CDR3, the DNA is TGTGCCAGCTCACTTACAGGGGACCTTTCCTATGGCTACACCTTC. This gives the protein CASSLTGDLSYGYTF.

The V and J genes are TRBV4-2 and TRBJ1-5, with D maybe TRBD1 (5 bases). The CDR3 runs to 16 residues. CDR1 is LGHNA and CDR2 is YNFKEQ in the germline V gene. Trimming removed 0 bases from V and 2 bases from J, with 11 bases in between. CDR3 nucleotide sequence: TGTGCCAGCAGCCAAGATCCGGGGGTTGGCAATCAGCCCCAGCATTTT. Amino acids: CASSQDPGVGNQPQHF.

DNA of the CDR3: TGTGCCAGCAGCCGTGAGGGACATACCTACGAGCAGTACGTC. Amino acid sequence: CASSREGHTYEQYV. The chain employs TRBV5-5 and TRBJ2-7; TRBD1 is a possible D gene (6 bases). The CDR3 extends over 14 amino acids. The V gene's germline CDR1 is SGHKS and CDR2 YYEKEE (reference sequence). V was shortened by 4 bases and J by 2 bases, with 13 bases between the two germline ends.

This clone came up once. The chain joins TRBV7-8 to TRBJ2-5; tentative D call: TRBD2 (7 bases). Trimming took off 0 bases at V and 5 bases at J, with 16 bases between the two ends. Looked up from germline, CDR1 is SGHVS and CDR2 is FQNEAQ. This CDR3 contains 16 residues. This CDR3 is CASSLAPQGRVETQYF. CDR3 in DNA: TGTGCCAGCAGCTTAGCTCCGCAGGGGAGGGTGGAGACCCAGTACTTC.

This rearrangement joins TRBV5-1 to TRBJ1-2; D is uncertain. This CDR3 is 12 amino acids long. Germline loops: CDR1 SGHRS, CDR2 YFSETQ. V gave up 5 bases and J gave up 2 bases, with 7 bases separating them. Here the CDR3 reads CASRSANYGYTF. The CDR3 coding sequence is TGCGCCAGCAGGTCCGCAAACTATGGCTACACCTTC.

The rearrangement links TRBV4-1 to TRBJ2-5; D gene unclear. The CDR3 consists of 15 residues. Trimming shortened V by 0 bases and J by 5 bases, and 13 bases separated the two germline ends. The germline CDR1 and CDR2 sequences are MGHRA and YSYEKL. The CDR3 here is CASSQERAREETQYF. In DNA, the CDR3 is TGCGCCAGCAGCCAAGAAAGGGCTCGCGAGGAGACCCAGTACTTC.

V is TRBV7-9 and J is TRBJ1-3; no clear D. Germline V lookup: CDR1 SEHNR, CDR2 FQNEAQ (reference sequence). Trimming took off 4 bases at V and 4 bases at J, with 5 bases between the two ends. This CDR3 is built from 12 residues. This CDR3 reads CASSSEGNTIYF. The CDR3 nucleotides read TGTGCCAGCAGCTCGGAAGGAAACACCATATATTTT.

V usage is TRBV6-6 and J usage is TRBJ1-1; the match to TRBD1 covers 9 bases. The germline gives CDR1 MNHNY, CDR2 SVGAGI (reference sequence). This CDR3 spans 15 amino acids. With 4 bases clipped from V and 4 bases from J, the junction kept 7 bases outside the gene matches. The CDR3 spells CASSSGTGWSTEAFF. CDR3 in DNA: TGTGCCAGCAGTTCGGGGACAGGGTGGAGCACTGAAGCTTTCTTT.

V usage is TRBV12-3 or TRBV12-4 and J usage is TRBJ1-2, with 7 nucleotides matching TRBD1. With 7 bases clipped from V and 8 bases from J, the junction kept 10 bases outside the gene matches. The CDR3 is 13 residues long. The DNA for the CDR3 is TGTGCCAGCACTATTTTACAGGGGAGGGGCTACACCTTC. Its protein is CASTILQGRGYTF.

The rearrangement links TRBV28 to TRBJ1-1; D gene ambiguous. V gave up 5 bases and J gave up 4 bases, with 17 bases separating them. This CDR3 contains 15 residues. Germline V gene lookup returns CDR1 MDHEN and CDR2 SYDVKM. CDR3 region: CASSHQGLSITEAFF. Here the CDR3 DNA reads TGTGCCAGCAGTCACCAAGGACTCTCAATCACTGAAGCTTTCTTT.

The rearrangement joins TRBV30 to TRBJ1-2, with 7 bases fitting TRBD1. V shed 4 bases, J shed 8 bases, and the junction held 10 bases outside the gene matches. This CDR3 is 13 amino acids long. Germline CDR1 is GTSNPN and CDR2 is SVGIG (reference sequence). DNA for the CDR3: TGTGCCTGGAATCGACAGGGAAGGGAAGGCTACACCTTC. This codes for CAWNRQGREGYTF. The whole variable domain, filled in from reference TRBV30 and TRBJ1-2, reads SQTIHQWPATLVQPVGSPLSLECTVEGTSNPNLYWYRQAAGRGLQLLFYSVGIGQISSEVPQNLSASRPQDRQFILSSKKLLLSDSGFYLCAWNRQGREGYTFGSGTRLTVV.

The chain is built from TRBV7-8 and TRBJ1-2, with no clear D. The CDR3 covers 14 residues. Trimming shortened V by 1 base and J by 2 bases, and 8 bases separated the two germline ends. Germline V lookup: CDR1 SGHVS, CDR2 FQNEAQ. In DNA, the CDR3 is TGTGCCAGCAGCTTAGAAGGTTCCAACTATGGCTACACCTTC. It specifies CASSLEGSNYGYTF.

The J gene is TRBJ2-1, the V gene TRBV9; D gene uncertain. The V gene's germline CDR1 is SGDLS and CDR2 YYNGEE. This CDR3 is 14 amino acids long. Between the trimmed V and J ends, which lost 4 bases and 5 bases, there was a span of 13 bases. CDR3 region: CASSMSWVNNEQFF. The CDR3 nucleotides are TGTGCCAGCAGCATGAGTTGGGTCAACAATGAGCAGTTCTTC.

This clone was seen once. The V and J genes are TRBV11-2 and TRBJ2-4; a weak D match, TRBD2 (6 bases). Germline loops: CDR1 SGHAT, CDR2 FQNNGV. V was pared by 5 bases and J by 1 base, with 12 bases between. This CDR3 comprises 15 residues. The CDR3 loop reads CASSHPAGAKNIQYF. The CDR3 region has the DNA TGTGCCAGCAGCCACCCGGCGGGGGCCAAAAACATTCAGTACTTC.

This clone came up a few times. The J gene is TRBJ1-5, the V gene TRBV6-5; D possibly corresponds to TRBD1 (5 bases). The germline V gene encodes CDR1 MNHEY and CDR2 SVGAGI. V was clipped by 7 bases and J by 4 bases, with 14 bases between them. CDR3 size: 14 residues. CDR3 in amino acids: CASTWGRVNQPQHF. The CDR3 region has the DNA TGTGCCAGCACGTGGGGGAGGGTAAATCAGCCCCAGCATTTT.